The present T cell receptor (beta chain) was sequenced within a study of blood T cell repertoires in COVID-19. For the study at large: The samples span acute and convalescent COVID-19 from the United States, Italy and Spain.

Per the original methods: From reference gene primer amplification, estimates of nucleated cell counts were derived. Clones were read by immunoSEQ multiplex PCR, and TCRdb kept only the in-frame ones, dropping some. The DNA was the basis for D and trimming; V, J and clone size are from that table. The table lists 210,000 or so clones, about 84% of them singletons. Study members were between roughly 18 and 100 years old and lived in 24 US regions. This clone was counted a few times. Specimen: PBMCs or T cells enriched from blood (not recorded which). The sequence was obtained from a middle-aged woman with acute COVID-19.

The CDR3 here is CASRPFVTGPHEQYF. CDR3 sequence (DNA): TGTGCCAGCAGGCCATTTGTGACAGGGCCCCACGAGCAGTACTTC. The chain couples TRBV6-5 to TRBJ2-7; TRBD1 aligns across 7 bases. Trimming at V came to 6 bases and at J to 5 bases, leaving 13 bases not matched to a gene. Germline loops: CDR1 MNHEY, CDR2 SVGAGI. This CDR3 has 15 amino acids.